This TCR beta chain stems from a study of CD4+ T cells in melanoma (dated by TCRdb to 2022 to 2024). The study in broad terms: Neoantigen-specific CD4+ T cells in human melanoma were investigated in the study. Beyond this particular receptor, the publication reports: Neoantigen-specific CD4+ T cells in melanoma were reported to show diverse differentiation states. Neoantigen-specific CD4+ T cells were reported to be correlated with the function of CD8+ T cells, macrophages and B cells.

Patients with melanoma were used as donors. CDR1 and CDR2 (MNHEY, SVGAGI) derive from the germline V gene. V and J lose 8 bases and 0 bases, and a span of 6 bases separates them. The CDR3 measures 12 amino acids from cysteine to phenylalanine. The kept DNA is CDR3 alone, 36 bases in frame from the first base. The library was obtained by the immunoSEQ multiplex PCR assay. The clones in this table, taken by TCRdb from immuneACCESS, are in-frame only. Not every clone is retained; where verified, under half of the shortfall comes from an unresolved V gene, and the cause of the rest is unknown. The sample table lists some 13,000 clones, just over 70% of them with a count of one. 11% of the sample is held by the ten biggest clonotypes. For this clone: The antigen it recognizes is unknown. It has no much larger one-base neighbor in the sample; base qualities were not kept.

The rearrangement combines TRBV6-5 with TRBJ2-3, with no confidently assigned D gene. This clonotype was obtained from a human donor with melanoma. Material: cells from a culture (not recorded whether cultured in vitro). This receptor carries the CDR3 CASGVSTDTQYF. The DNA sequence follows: TGTGCCAGCGGCGTAAGCACAGATACGCAGTATTTT.